This paragraph covers one TCR beta chain sequence. Its antigen is not identified. Some clones are missing from TCRdb's copy, which holds only in-frame ones; the method was immunoSEQ multiplex PCR. This table holds fewer than 650,000 clones, around 78% found once. These data originate in a study of shared clonotypes between healthy human individuals. Whole-study findings and limits: The sampled material consisted only of blood, and tissue repertoires are likely to differ. Investigators expected sequencing depth to affect clonotype sharing among donors.

The germline gives CDR1 SGHNT, CDR2 YYREEE (reference sequence). This CDR3 region has 14 residues. V lost 1 base and J lost 3, with 9 bases in between. The TCR originated in a woman in her thirties or forties in good health. Some clones in this sample may be carry-over from other donors' samples. Material for sequencing was PBMCs. J is TRBJ2-3 and V is TRBV5-4, with D maybe TRBD2 (5 bases). This CDR3 reads CASSLISETDTQYF. The CDR3 DNA reads TGTGCCAGCAGCTTGATTAGCGAGACAGATACGCAGTATTTT.